This TCR beta chain was recorded in a study of cytomegalovirus exposure and HLA in healthy donors. Overall study findings and caveats: Cytomegalovirus association was assigned to approximately 160 TCR beta chains. The CMV antigen specificity of a few CMV-associated chains was confirmed through in vitro analysis. Accurate prediction of HLA-A and HLA-B alleles (for most subjects) was reportedly achieved from TCR beta sequences.

13 Jbeta primers and 60 Vbeta primers were used for the PCR. Here immunoSEQ multiplex PCR was the method, and the copy in TCRdb shows in-frame clones only, minus some. This table has some 140,000 clones, 72% appearing once. Trimming took off 5 bases at V and 2 bases at J, with 9 bases between the two ends. Germline V gene lookup returns CDR1 SGHRS and CDR2 YFSETQ. The CDR3 contains 13 residues. Worth noting for this clone: Its specificity is not known.

The sample was PBMCs. V gene TRBV5-1 combines with J gene TRBJ2-3; D is uncertain. This clonotype originated in a man over 45 in good health and CMV-seropositive. The CDR3 here is CASRVHNTDTQYF. DNA for the CDR3: TGCGCCAGCAGGGTACACAACACAGATACGCAGTATTTT.